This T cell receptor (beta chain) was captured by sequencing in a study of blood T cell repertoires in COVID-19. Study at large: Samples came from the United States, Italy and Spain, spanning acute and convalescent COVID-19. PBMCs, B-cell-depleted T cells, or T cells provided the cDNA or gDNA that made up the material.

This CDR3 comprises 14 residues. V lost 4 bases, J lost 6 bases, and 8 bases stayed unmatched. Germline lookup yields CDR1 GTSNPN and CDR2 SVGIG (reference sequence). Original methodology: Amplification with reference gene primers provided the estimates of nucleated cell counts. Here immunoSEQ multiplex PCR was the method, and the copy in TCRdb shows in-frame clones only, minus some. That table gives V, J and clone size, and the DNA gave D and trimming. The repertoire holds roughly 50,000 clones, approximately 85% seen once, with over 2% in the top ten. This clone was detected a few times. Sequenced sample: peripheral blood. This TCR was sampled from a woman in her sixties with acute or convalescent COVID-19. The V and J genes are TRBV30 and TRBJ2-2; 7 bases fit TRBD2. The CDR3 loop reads CAWIKAGVAGELFF. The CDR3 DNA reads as TGTGCCTGGATTAAGGCGGGAGTAGCCGGGGAGCTGTTTTTT.